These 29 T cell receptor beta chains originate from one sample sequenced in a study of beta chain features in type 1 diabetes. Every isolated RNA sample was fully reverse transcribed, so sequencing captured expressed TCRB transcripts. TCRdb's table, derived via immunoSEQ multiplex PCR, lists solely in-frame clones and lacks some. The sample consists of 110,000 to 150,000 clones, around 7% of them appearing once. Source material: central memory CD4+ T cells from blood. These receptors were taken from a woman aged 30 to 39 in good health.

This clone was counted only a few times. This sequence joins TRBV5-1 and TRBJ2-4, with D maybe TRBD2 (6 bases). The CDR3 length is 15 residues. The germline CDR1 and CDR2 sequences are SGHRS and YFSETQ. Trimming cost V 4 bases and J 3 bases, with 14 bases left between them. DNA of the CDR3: TGCGCCAGCAGCCGGGACTCTCCTGACAAAAACATTCAGTACTTC. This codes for CASSRDSPDKNIQYF.

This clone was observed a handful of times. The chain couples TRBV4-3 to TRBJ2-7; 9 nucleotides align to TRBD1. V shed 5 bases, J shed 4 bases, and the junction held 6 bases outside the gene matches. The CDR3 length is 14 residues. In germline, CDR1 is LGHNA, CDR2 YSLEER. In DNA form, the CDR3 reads TGCGCCAGCAGCTCGACAGGGGGTACGTACGAGCAGTACTTC. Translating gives CASSSTGGTYEQYF.

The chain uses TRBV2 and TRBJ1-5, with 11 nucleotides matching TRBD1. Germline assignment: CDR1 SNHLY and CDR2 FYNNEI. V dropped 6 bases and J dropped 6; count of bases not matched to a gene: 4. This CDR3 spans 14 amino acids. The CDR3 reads CASRGQGEGQPQHF. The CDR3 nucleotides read TGTGCCAGCAGGGGACAGGGGGAGGGTCAGCCCCAGCATTTT.

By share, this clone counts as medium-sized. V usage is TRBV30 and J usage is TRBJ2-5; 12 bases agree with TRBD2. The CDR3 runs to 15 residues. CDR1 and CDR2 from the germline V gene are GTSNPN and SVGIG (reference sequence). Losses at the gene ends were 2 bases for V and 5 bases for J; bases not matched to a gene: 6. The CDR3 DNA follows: TGTGCCTGGAGTCCTGGACTAGCGGGAATGGAGACCCAGTACTTC. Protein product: CAWSPGLAGMETQYF.

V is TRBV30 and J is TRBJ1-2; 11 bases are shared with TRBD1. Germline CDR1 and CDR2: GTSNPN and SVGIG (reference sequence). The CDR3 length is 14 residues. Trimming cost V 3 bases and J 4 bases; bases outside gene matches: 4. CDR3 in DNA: TGTGCCTGGAGCGGGACAGGGGGTGGCTATGGCTACACCTTC. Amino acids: CAWSGTGGGYGYTF.

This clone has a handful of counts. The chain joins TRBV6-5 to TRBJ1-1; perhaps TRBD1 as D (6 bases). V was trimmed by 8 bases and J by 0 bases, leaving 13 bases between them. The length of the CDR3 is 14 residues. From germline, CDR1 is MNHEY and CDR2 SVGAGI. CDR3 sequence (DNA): TGTGCCAGCGGAGACAGGAAAATGAACACTGAAGCTTTCTTT. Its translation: CASGDRKMNTEAFF.

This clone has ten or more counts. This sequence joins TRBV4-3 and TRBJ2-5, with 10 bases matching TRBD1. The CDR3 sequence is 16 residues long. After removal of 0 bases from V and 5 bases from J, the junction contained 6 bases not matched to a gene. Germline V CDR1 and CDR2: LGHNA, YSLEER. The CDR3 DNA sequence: TGCGCCAGCAGCCAAGATTGGACAGGGGGGGTGGAGACCCAGTACTTC. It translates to CASSQDWTGGVETQYF.

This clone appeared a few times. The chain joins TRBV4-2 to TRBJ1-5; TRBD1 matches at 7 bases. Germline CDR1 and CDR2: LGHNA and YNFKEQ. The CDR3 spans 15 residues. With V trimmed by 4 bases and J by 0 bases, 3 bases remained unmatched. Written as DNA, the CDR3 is TGTGCCAGCAGCCCGGGACAGATTAGCAATCAGCCCCAGCATTTT. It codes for CASSPGQISNQPQHF.

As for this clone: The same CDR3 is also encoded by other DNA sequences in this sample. The CDR3 loop is CATSRDPPGGGEKLFF. The CDR3 nucleotides read TGTGCCACCAGCAGAGATCCGCCAGGGGGCGGAGAAAAACTGTTTTTT. This chain links TRBV15 with TRBJ1-4, with 8 bases matching TRBD1. Germline V gene sequence: CDR1 LNHNV, CDR2 YYDKDF (reference sequence). V was pared by 0 bases and J by 8 bases, with 8 bases of the junction left unmatched. The CDR3 totals 16 residues. The full variable domain, in which reference TRBV15 and TRBJ1-4 provide the parts outside the CDR3, is DAMVIQNPRYQVTQFGKPVTLSCSQTLNHNVMYWYQQKSSQAPKLLFHYYDKDFNNEADTPDNFQSRRPNTSFCFLDIRSPGLGDTAMYLCATSRDPPGGGEKLFFGSGTQLSVL.

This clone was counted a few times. The CDR3 sequence is CAISENLGTGAMTTNQPQHF. The CDR3 coding sequence is TGTGCCATCAGTGAGAATTTAGGGACAGGGGCCATGACGACGAATCAGCCCCAGCATTTT. V gene TRBV10-3 combines with J gene TRBJ1-5; TRBD1 matches at 10 bases. The ends lost 2 bases at V and 4 bases at J; junction bases unmatched: 17. Germline V lookup: CDR1 ENHRY, CDR2 SYGVKD. The CDR3 is made up of 20 amino acids.

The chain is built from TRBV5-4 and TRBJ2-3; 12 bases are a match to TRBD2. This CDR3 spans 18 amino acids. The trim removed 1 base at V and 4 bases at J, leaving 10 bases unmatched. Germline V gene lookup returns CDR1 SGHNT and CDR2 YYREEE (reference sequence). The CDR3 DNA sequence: TGTGCCAGCAGCTTGTCTAGCGGGAGGGCCAGGTTAGCAGATACGCAGTATTTT. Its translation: CASSLSSGRARLADTQYF.

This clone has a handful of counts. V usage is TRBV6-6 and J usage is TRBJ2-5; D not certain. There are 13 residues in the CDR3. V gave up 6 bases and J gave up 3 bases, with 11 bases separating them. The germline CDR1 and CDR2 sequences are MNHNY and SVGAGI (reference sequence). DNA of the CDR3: TGTGCCAGCAGCCACCCCGAGGAAGAGACCCAGTACTTC. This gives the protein CASSHPEEETQYF.

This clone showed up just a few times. CDR3 bases: TGTGCCAGTACTAGCGGGAGGGGGAGCACCGGGGAGCTGTTTTTT. As protein: CASTSGRGSTGELFF. The genes are TRBV19 and TRBJ2-2, with 12 nucleotides matching TRBD2. This CDR3 is built from 15 residues. Germline trimming cut 7 bases from V and 4 bases from J; bases unmatched to any gene: 4. CDR1 is LNHDA and CDR2 is SQIVND in the germline V gene (reference sequence).

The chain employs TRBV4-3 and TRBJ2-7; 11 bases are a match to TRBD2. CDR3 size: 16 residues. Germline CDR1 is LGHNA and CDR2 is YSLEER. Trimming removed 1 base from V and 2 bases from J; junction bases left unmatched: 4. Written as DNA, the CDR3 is TGCGCCAGCAGCCAAGGGATACTAGCGGGGGCCTACGAGCAGTACTTC. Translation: CASSQGILAGAYEQYF.

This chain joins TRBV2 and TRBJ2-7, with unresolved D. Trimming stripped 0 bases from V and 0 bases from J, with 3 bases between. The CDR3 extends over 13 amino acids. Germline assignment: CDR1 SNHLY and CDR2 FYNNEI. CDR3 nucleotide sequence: TGTGCCAGCAGTGAAGCTAGCTCCTACGAGCAGTACTTC. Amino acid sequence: CASSEASSYEQYF.

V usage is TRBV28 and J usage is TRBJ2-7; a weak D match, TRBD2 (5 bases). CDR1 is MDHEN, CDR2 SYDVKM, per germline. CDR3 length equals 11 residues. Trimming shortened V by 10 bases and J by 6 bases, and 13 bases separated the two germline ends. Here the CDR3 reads CATTGRGEQYF. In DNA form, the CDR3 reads TGTGCCACCACGGGGAGAGGCGAGCAGTACTTC.

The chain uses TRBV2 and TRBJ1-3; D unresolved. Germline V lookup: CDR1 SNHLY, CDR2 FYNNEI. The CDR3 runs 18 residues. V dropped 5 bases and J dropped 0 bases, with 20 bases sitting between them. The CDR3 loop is CASSNTAPQQISGNTIYF. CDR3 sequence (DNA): TGTGCCAGCAGTAATACAGCCCCGCAACAGATCTCTGGAAACACCATATATTTT.

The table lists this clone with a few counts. The chain's CDR3 is CASSDTGLQGTYEQYF. CDR3 sequence (DNA): TGTGCCAGCAGTGATACTGGGTTACAGGGAACCTACGAGCAGTACTTC. The V gene is TRBV2, the J gene TRBJ2-7; D is possibly TRBD1 (6 bases). Trimming shortened V by 3 bases and J by 2 bases, and 17 bases separated the two germline ends. Germline V gene lookup returns CDR1 SNHLY and CDR2 FYNNEI. The CDR3 consists of 16 residues.

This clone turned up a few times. The DNA for the CDR3 is TGTGCCAGCTCACCACCGCGCGCGGGAGGGACAGATACGCAGTATTTT. Its protein is CASSPPRAGGTDTQYF. The J gene is TRBJ2-3, the V gene TRBV18, with TRBD2 matching 9 bases. The CDR3 contains 16 residues. J lost 3 bases, V lost 0 bases, and 4 bases had no gene match. Germline values: CDR1 KGHSH, CDR2 LQKENI.

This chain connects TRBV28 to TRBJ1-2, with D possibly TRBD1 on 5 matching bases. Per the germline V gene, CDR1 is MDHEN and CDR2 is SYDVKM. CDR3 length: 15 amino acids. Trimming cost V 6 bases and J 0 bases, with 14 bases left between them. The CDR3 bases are TGTGCCAGCAGGGGTACGGGGGAAGCTAACTATGGCTACACCTTC. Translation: CASRGTGEANYGYTF.

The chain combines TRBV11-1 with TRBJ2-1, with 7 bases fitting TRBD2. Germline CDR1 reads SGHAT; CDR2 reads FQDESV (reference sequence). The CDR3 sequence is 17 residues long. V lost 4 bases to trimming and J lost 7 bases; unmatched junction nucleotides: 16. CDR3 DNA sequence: TGTGCCAGCAGCTCCGGCATCGGGGGTGGGAGGGAAAATGAGCAGTTCTTC. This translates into CASSSGIGGGRENEQFF.

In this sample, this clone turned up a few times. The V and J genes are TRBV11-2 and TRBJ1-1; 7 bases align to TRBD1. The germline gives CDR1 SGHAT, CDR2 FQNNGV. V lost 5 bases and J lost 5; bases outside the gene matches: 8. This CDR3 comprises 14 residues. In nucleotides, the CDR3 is TGTGCCAGCAGCACCGTGACAGGGCGTACTGAAGCTTTCTTT. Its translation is CASSTVTGRTEAFF.

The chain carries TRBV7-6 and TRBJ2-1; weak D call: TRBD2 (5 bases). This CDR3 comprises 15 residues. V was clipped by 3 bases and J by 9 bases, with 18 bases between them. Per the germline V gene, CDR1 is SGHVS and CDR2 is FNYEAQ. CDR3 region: CASSLVSRGLGEQFF. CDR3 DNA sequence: TGTGCCAGCAGCTTGGTCAGTCGGGGTCTTGGTGAGCAGTTCTTC.

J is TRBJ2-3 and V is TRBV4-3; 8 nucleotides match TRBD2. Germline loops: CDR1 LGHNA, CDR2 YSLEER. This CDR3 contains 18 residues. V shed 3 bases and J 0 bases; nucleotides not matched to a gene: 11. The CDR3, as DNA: TGCGCCAGCAGCCAGACATACAGCGGGGGAGGCAGCACAGATACGCAGTATTTT. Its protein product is CASSQTYSGGGSTDTQYF.

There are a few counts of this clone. The CDR3 spells CASRSLATPYNEQFF. CDR3 DNA: TGTGCCAGCAGATCTTTAGCAACACCTTACAATGAGCAGTTCTTC. V usage is TRBV11-2 and J usage is TRBJ2-1; D is ambiguous. CDR1 SGHAT and CDR2 FQNNGV come from the germline V gene. The CDR3 length is 15 residues. V was cut by 6 bases and J by 4 bases, with 16 bases left in between. The full variable domain, its missing parts supplied by reference TRBV11-2 and TRBJ2-1, is EAGVAQSPRYKIIEKRQSVAFWCNPISGHATLYWYQQILGQGPKLLIQFQNNGVVDDSQLPKDRFSAERLKGVDSTLKIQPAKLEDSAVYLCASRSLATPYNEQFFGPGTRLTVL.

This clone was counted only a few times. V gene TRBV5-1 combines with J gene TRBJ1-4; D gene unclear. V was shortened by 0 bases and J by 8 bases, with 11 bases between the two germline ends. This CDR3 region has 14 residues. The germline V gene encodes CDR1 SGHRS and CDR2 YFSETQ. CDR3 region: CASSLGPGNEKLFF. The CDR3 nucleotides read TGCGCCAGCAGCTTGGGCCCGGGAAACGAAAAACTGTTTTTT.

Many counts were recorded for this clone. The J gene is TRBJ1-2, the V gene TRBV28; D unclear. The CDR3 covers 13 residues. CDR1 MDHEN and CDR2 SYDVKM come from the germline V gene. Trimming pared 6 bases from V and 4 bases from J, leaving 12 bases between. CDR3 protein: CASRRSGFYGYTF. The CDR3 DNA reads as TGTGCCAGCAGGCGGTCGGGATTCTATGGCTACACCTTC.

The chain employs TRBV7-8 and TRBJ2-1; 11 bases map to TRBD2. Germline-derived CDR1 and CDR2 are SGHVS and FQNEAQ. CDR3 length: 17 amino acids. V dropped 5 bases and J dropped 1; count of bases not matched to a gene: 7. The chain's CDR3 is CASSTWTSGLSYNEQFF. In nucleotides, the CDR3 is TGTGCCAGCAGCACGTGGACTAGCGGGCTATCCTACAATGAGCAGTTCTTC.

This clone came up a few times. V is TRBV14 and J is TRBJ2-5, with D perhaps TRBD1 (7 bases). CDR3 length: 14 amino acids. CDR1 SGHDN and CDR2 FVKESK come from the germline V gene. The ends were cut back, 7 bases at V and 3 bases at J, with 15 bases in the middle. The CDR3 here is CASNRRGQKETQYF. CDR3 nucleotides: TGTGCCAGCAACCGGCGGGGACAGAAAGAGACCCAGTACTTC.